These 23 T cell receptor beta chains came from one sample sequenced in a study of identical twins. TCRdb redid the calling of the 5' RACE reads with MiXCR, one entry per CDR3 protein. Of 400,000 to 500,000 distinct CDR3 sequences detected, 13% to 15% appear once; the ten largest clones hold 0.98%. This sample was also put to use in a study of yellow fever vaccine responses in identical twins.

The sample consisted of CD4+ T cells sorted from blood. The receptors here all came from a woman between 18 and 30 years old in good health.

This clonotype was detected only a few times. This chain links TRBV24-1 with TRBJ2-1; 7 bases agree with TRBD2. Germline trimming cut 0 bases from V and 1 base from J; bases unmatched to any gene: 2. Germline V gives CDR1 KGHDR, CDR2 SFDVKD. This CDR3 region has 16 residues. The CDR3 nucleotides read TGTGCCACCAGTGATTTGAAGCGGGGATCCTACAATGAGCAGTTCTTC. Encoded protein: CATSDLKRGSYNEQFF.

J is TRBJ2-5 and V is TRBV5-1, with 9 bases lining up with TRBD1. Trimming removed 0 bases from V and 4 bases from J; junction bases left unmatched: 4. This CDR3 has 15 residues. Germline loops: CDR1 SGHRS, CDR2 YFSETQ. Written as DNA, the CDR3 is TGCGCCAGCAGCTTGGGGGACAGGGAGTTAGAGACCCAGTACTTC. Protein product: CASSLGDRELETQYF. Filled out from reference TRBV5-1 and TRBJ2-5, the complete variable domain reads KAGVTQTPRYLIKTRGQQVTLSCSPISGHRSVSWYQQTPGQGLQFLFEYFSETQRNKGNFPGRFSGRQFSNSRSEMNVSTLELGDSALYLCASSLGDRELETQYFGPGTRLLVL.

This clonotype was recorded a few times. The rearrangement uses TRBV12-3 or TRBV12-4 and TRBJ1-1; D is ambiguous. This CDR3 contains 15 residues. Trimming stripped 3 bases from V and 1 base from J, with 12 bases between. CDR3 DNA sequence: TGTGCCAGCAGTTTTAGTACAAGAAGGAACACTGAAGCTTTCTTT. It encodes CASSFSTRRNTEAFF.

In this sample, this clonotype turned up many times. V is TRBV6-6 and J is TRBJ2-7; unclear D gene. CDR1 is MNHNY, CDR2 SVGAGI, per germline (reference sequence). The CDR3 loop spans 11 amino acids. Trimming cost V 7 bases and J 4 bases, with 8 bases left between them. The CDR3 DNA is TGTGCCAGCACCAGTACTTACGAGCAGTACTTC. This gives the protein CASTSTYEQYF.

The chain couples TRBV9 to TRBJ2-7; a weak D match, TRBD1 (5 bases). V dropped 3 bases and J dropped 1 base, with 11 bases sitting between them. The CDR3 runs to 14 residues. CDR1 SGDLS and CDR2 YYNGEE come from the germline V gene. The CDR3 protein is CASSGGWVSYEQYF. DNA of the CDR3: TGTGCCAGCAGCGGGGGCTGGGTATCCTACGAGCAGTACTTC.

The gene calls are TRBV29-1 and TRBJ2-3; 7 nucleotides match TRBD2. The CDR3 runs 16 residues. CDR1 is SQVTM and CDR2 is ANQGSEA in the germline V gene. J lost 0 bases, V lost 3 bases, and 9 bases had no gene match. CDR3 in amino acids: CSVEGTREYSTDTQYF. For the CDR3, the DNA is TGCAGCGTTGAGGGAACGCGGGAGTATAGCACAGATACGCAGTATTTT.

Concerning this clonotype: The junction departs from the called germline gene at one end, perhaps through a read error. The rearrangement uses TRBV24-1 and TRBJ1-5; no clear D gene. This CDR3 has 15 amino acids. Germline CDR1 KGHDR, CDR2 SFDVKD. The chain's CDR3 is CGTSDSTRENQPQHF. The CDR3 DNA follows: TGTGGCACCAGTGATTCTACAAGGGAGAATCAGCCCCAGCATTTT.

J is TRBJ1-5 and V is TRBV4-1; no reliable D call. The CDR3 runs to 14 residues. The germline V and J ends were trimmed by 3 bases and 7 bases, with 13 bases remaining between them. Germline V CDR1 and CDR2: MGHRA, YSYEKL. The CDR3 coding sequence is TGCGCCAGCAGCCAGCCCGCTATAGGCCAGCCCCAGCATTTT. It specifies CASSQPAIGQPQHF.

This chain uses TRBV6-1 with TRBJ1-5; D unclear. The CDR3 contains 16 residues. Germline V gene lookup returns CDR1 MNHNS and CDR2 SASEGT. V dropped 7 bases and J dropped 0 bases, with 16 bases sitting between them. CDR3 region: CASTSRRRDSNQPQHF. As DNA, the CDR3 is TGTGCCAGCACCTCCCGTCGACGGGATAGCAATCAGCCCCAGCATTTT.

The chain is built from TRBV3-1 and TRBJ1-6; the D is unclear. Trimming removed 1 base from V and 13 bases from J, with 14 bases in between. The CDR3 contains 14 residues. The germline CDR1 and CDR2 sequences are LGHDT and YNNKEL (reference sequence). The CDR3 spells CASSQVGGKSPLHF. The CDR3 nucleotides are TGTGCCAGCAGCCAAGTAGGAGGGAAATCGCCCCTCCACTTT. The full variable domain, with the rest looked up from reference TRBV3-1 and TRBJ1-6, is DTAVSQTPKYLVTQMGNDKSIKCEQNLGHDTMYWYKQDSKKFLKIMFSYNNKELIINETVPNRFSPKSPDKAHLNLHINSLELGDSAVYFCASSQVGGKSPLHFGNGTRLTVT.

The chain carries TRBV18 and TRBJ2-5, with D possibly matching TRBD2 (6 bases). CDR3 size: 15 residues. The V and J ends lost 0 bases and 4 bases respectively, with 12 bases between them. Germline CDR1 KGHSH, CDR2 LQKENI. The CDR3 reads CASSPPEGLGETQYF. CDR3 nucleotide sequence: TGTGCCAGCTCACCACCGGAGGGGTTAGGAGAGACCCAGTACTTC.

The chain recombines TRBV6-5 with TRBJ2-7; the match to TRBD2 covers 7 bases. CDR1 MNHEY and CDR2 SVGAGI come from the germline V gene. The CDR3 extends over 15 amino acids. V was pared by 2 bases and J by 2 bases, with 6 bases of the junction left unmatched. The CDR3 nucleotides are TGTGCCAGCAGTTACGGGGGGGAGCCACCCTACGAGCAGTACTTC. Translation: CASSYGGEPPYEQYF.

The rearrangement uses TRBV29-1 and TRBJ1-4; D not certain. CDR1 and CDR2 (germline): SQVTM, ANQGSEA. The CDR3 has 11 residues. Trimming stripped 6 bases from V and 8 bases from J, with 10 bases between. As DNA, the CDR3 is TGCAGCGTCTTCCGGAGCGAAAAACTGTTTTTT. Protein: CSVFRSEKLFF.

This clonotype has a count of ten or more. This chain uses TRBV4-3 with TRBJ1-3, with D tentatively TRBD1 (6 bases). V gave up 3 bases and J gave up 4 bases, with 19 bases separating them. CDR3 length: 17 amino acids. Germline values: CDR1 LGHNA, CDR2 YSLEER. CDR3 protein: CASSHTDRPRDGNTIYF. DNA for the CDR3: TGCGCCAGCAGCCATACCGACAGGCCCCGGGACGGAAACACCATATATTTT.

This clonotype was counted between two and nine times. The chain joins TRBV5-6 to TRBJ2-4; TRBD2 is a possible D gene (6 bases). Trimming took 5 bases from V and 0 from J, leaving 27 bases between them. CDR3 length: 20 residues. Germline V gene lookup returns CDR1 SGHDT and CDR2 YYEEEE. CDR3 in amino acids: CASSPLTGVDPNLAKNIQYF. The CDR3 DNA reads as TGTGCCAGCAGTCCCCTAACGGGGGTGGATCCTAACCTAGCCAAAAACATTCAGTACTTC.

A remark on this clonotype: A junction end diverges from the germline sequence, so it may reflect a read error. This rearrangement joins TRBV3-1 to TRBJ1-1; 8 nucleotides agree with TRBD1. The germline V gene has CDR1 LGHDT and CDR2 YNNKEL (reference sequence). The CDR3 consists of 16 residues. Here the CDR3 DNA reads TGTGCCTGCAGCCCCCAGGGGGCACAGGGAGGGGCTGAAGCTTTCTTT. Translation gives CACSPQGAQGGAEAFF.

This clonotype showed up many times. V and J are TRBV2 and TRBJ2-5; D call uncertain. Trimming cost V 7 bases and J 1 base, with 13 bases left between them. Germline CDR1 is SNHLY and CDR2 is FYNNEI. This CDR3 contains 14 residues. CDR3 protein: CASNSFDGQETQYF. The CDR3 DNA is TGTGCCAGCAACTCCTTCGACGGCCAAGAGACCCAGTACTTC. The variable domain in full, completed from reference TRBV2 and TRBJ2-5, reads EPEVTQTPSHQVTQMGQEVILRCVPISNHLYFYWYRQILGQKVEFLVSFYNNEISEKSEIFDDQFSVERPDGSNFTLKIRSTKLEDSAMYFCASNSFDGQETQYFGPGTRLLVL.

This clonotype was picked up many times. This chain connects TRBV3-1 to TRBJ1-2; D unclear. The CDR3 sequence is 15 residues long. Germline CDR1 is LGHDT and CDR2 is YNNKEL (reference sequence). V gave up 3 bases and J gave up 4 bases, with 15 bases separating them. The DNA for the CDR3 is TGTGCCAGCAGCCACCTAGAACCTTTACCCTATGGCTACACCTTC. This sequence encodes CASSHLEPLPYGYTF.

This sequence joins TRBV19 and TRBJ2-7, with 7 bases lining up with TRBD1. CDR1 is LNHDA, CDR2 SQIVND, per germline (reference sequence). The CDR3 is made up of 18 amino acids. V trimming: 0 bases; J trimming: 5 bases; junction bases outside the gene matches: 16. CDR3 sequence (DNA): TGTGCCAGTAGTATAGATCCTCCTTACAGGGGTGGAGGCAACGAGCAGTACTTC. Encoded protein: CASSIDPPYRGGGNEQYF.

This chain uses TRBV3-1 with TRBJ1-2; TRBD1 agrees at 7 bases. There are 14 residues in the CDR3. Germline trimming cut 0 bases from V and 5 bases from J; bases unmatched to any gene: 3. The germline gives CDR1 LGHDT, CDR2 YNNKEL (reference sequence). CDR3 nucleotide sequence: TGTGCCAGCAGCCAAGAACGGACAGGTTATGGCTACACCTTC. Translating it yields CASSQERTGYGYTF.

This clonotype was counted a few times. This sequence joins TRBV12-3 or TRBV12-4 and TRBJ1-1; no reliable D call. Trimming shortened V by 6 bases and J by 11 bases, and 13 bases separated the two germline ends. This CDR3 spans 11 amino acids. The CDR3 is CASSPTAEAFF. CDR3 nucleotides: TGTGCCAGCAGCCCCACGGCAGAGGCTTTCTTT.

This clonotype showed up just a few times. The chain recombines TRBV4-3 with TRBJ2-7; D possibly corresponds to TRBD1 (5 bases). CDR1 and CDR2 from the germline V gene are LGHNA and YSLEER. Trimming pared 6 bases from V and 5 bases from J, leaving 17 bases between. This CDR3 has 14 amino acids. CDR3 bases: TGCGCCAGCAGTTTCACAGGCCGAAAGGACGAGCAGTACTTC. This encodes CASSFTGRKDEQYF.

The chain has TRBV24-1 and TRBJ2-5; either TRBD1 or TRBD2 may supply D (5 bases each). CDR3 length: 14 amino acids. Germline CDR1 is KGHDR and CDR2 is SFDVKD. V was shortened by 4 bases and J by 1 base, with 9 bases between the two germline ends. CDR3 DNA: TGTGCCACCAGTGACACCGGGACCCAAGAGACCCAGTACTTC. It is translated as CATSDTGTQETQYF.